Listed here is a single T cell receptor beta chain. This sample stems from a study of blood T cell repertoires in COVID-19. Some clones are missing from TCRdb's copy, which holds only in-frame ones; the method was immunoSEQ multiplex PCR. Among around 70,000 clones listed, about four fifths were seen once. Germline lookup yields CDR1 MDHEN and CDR2 SYDVKM. Trimming removed 1 base from V and 2 bases from J; junction bases left unmatched: 4. The CDR3 has 15 amino acids. The chain carries TRBV28 and TRBJ2-7; 8 bases map to TRBD1. This sequence originates from a man aged 70 or older with acute or convalescent COVID-19. The sample was peripheral blood. The CDR3 coding sequence is TGTGCCAGCAGTTTATCCCAGGGGGCAACCTACGAGCAGTACTTC. Its protein product is CASSLSQGATYEQYF.